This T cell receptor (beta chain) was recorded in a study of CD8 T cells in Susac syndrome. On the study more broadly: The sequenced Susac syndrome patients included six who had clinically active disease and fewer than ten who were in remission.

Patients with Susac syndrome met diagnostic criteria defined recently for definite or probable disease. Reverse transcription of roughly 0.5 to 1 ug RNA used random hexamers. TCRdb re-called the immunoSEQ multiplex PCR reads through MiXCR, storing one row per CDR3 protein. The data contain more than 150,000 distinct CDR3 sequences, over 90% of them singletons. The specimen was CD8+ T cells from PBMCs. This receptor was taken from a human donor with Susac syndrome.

Here the CDR3 reads CSVVGRGTNTGELFF. The CDR3 DNA sequence: TGCAGCGTTGTTGGCAGGGGCACGAACACCGGGGAGCTGTTTTTT. The chain uses TRBV29-1 and TRBJ2-2; maybe TRBD1 (6 bases). From germline, CDR1 is SQVTM and CDR2 ANQGSEA. V was clipped by 4 bases and J by 0 bases, with 12 bases between them. CDR3 size: 15 residues.